This T cell receptor (beta chain) was sequenced in a study of shared clonotypes between healthy human individuals (dated by TCRdb to 2019 to 2021). With regard to the full study: A couple of women and a few men aged 18 to 49 years were included in the cohort. Per donor, three plates each were used for CD4 naive and CD4 memory, two for CD8 naive, and one for CD8 memory. The study deeply sequenced blood TCR repertoires of about 5 healthy adults to estimate repertoire size and the extent of clonotype sharing between individuals. Different laboratories and diverse techniques were used to prepare libraries and sequence TCR repertoires, to increase sequencing depth and limit assay-specific biases. Leukapheresis yielded between about 0.8 and 9.5 billion PBMCs per donor. Summary of the overall study and its limitations: Clonotypes shared by all four sorted-subset donors showed higher generation probabilities than non-shared clonotypes. Even with the large sequencing depth, rarefaction of the sorted-subset datasets indicated that sequencing was incomplete. Across four donors, approximately 5% of naive CD4, 3% to 4% of naive CD8, 2.3% of memory CD4, and under 0.45% of memory CD8 clonotypes were shared. The small number of donors limited the genetic and exposure-history diversity represented. Pairwise subsampling indicated that sequencing depth was expected to affect the degree of clonotype sharing among donors. Naive subsets generally had larger estimated clonotype richness than memory subsets did. Only blood was sampled, and tissue TCR repertoires likely differ from those in blood.

The donors were healthy, HIV-negative adults with no recently reported acute infections or vaccinations. Every donor was a Caucasian adult living in Nashville, Tennessee, USA. CD4+ T cells were enriched by magnetic negative selection, after which naive cells were positively selected on CD45RA and the negative fraction was taken as the memory subset. Blood was obtained by leukapheresis, after which PBMCs were separated by Ficoll-Histopaque density gradient centrifugation and cryopreserved in liquid nitrogen vapor phase. Analytical flow cytometry was used to check the purity and quantity of every magnetically sorted T cell population. From each sorted fraction, genomic DNA was isolated and quantified by UV absorbance on a Nanodrop 2000c. About this clone: It lacks a known antigen. No clone much larger than this one lies a single base away; base qualities are absent.

Using the deep immunoSEQ assay, TCR CDR3 regions were amplified from genomic DNA by multiplex PCR. Genomic DNA extracted from each cell subset was distributed evenly over all wells of several immunoSEQ 96-well plates, and each plate served as one replicate. For sorted subsets, about 220 ng of genomic DNA, equivalent to some 33,000 T cell genomes, went into each replicate PCR. Purified libraries were quantified with a Qubit 3.0 fluorometer, sized on a Bioanalyzer 2100, and re-quantified with the KAPA Library Quantification kit. Every immunoSEQ 96-well plate was sequenced on a separate single-read 150-cycle Illumina NextSeq 550 flow cell. The study's own analysis went as follows. Because the immunoSEQ output included only junctional sequences and no quality scores, the filtering could not be the same as the filtering used for full-length reads. Sequences were annotated with PyIR, a Python wrapper for IgBLAST v1.9, and V/J genes and CDR3 were assigned using IMGT germline references. Reads were filtered out if the reads had weak V/J assignments (E-value above 1e-6), no CDR3, stop codons, out-of-frame junctions, or ambiguous translated residues. V3J clonotypes were defined by identical inferred V gene, J gene, and CDR3 amino acid sequence. Percentage overlap between repertoires was calculated by dividing the number of shared unique clonotypes by the size of the smaller repertoire. Repertoire richness was assessed with RTK rarefaction, the Chao1 estimator, and Recon v2.1 estimates of unobserved clonotypes. For all TCRbeta clonotypes obtained by the gDNA method from a few donors, generation probabilities were computed with OLGA. Here the immuneACCESS table is served through TCRdb, limited to in-frame sequences with V and J called. Missing clones are a known gap in these copies; in checked studies unresolved V genes cover under half, and the rest lacks a known reason. Clonal size and the V and J genes are those of that table, whereas D and trimming came from the DNA. The sample table holds roughly 2,300,000 clones, of which 80% to 95% were seen once. 0.3% to 0.45% of the sample lies in the top ten.

Trimming accounts for 8 bases at V and 3 bases at J, while the number of junction bases matched to no gene is 7. The germline V gene (reference sequence) yields PRHDT for CDR1 and FYEKMQ for CDR2. The CDR3 goes from the cysteine to the phenylalanine over 14 residues. The entry retains the CDR3 DNA only, 42 bases that are in frame from base 1. This TCR was sampled from a young man in good health. Some clones in this sample may be carry-over from other donors' samples. The sequenced sample consisted of naive CD4+ T cells from PBMCs. Explained via the paper, the cell subset or site label denotes: CD45RA+ positively selected. The chain was built from TRBV13 and TRBJ2-7; 10 bases in the middle match TRBD2. The CDR3 amino acid sequence is: CASRSSGSSYEQYF. In nucleotides, the sequence is TGTGCCAGCCGATCTAGCGGGAGTAGCTACGAGCAGTACTTC.